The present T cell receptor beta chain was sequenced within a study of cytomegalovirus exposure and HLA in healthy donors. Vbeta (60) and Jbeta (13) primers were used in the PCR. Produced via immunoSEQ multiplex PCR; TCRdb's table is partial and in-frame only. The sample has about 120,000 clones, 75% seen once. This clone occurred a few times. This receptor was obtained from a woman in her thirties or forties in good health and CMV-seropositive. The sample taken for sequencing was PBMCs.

CDR3 nucleotide sequence: TGTGCCAGCAGGGGGGGGCCCAAAAACATTCAGTACTTC. Its translation: CASRGGPKNIQYF. The chain recombines TRBV25-1 with TRBJ2-4, with a possible D match to TRBD2 (7 bases). Germline lookup yields CDR1 MGHDK and CDR2 SYGVNS. V was clipped by 6 bases and J by 2 bases, with 8 bases between them. The CDR3 runs to 13 residues.